The clone carrying this T cell receptor beta chain was seen just once. Profiling relied on immunoSEQ multiplex PCR, and the TCRdb table lists in-frame clones only, not all of them. This sample yields almost 90,000 clones, of which approximately 89% are seen a single time; over 20% belongs to the top ten. The CDR3 runs to 19 residues. The germline V gene has CDR1 KGHDR and CDR2 SFDVKD. Germline trimming cut 0 bases from V and 1 base from J; bases unmatched to any gene: 11. This entry belongs to a study of control samples from healthy donors and cancer patients. The sequence was collected from a man in his thirties or forties in good health. The genes are TRBV24-1 and TRBJ2-5; 9 bases line up with TRBD2. The sequencing input was blood. The CDR3 coding sequence is TGTGCCACCAGTGATTTGGCCCTGGGTAGCGGGGGCACCCAAGAGACCCAGTACTTC. Translating gives CATSDLALGSGGTQETQYF.